The rows below give T cell receptor beta chains drawn from one sample of a study of STAT3 mutations in large granular lymphocyte leukemia. TCRdb's copy holds only in-frame clones and misses some; the assay was immunoSEQ multiplex PCR. The profile shows under 35,000 clones, more than 60% of them singletons. Source material: peripheral blood mononuclear cells. Source of these receptors: a woman between 45 and 60 years old with T-cell large granular lymphocyte leukemia. Some clones in this sample may be carry-over from other donors' samples. Both conserved end residues are part of each CDR3. Fields, in order: V gene, J gene, clone size, D gene, CDR3 protein, CDR3 DNA. The D gene is left open where the match is weak. Not all rows give a size; the values are once, few, many and, for expanded clones, a class.

TRBV6-5,TRBJ1-5,NA,NA,CASRPGSSNQPQHF,TGTGCCAGCAGGCCGGGTAGTAGCAATCAGCCCCAGCATTTT
TRBV5-1,TRBJ2-7,NA,TRBD2,CASSLVSGSYEQYF,TGCGCCAGCAGCTTGGTTAGCGGGAGCTACGAGCAGTACTTC
TRBV7-9,TRBJ2-7,NA,NA,CASSLVGQGVYEQYF,TGTGCCAGCAGCTTAGTAGGCCAGGGCGTCTACGAGCAGTACTTC
TRBV27,TRBJ2-3,NA,NA,CASSRPGGRGSTDTQYF,TGTGCCAGCAGCCGTCCGGGGGGCAGGGGTAGCACAGATACGCAGTATTTT
TRBV29-1,TRBJ1-2,NA,NA,CSVRQPASGGYTF,TGCAGCGTGAGGCAACCGGCCTCTGGCGGCTACACCTTC
TRBV27,TRBJ1-2,NA,TRBD1,CASSPDRGQGYTF,TGTGCCAGCAGCCCCGACAGGGGGCAAGGCTACACCTTC
TRBV14,TRBJ2-7,NA,NA,CASSQVYGSYEQYF,TGTGCCAGCAGCCAAGTTTACGGGTCCTACGAGCAGTACTTC
TRBV18,TRBJ2-7,once,NA,CASSPGYGSYEQYF,TGTGCCAGCTCACCAGGGTACGGCTCCTACGAGCAGTACTTC
TRBV9,TRBJ2-5,NA,NA,CASSVDNGGQETQYF,TGTGCCAGCAGCGTAGACAACGGGGGCCAAGAGACCCAGTACTTC
TRBV28,TRBJ1-5,few,TRBD1,CASNNYGGTGNNQPQHF,TGTGCCAGCAATAATTATGGGGGGACAGGGAACAATCAGCCCCAGCATTTT
TRBV28,TRBJ1-1,NA,NA,CASSFPSGLRNTEAFF,TGTGCCAGCAGTTTTCCCTCGGGACTCCGGAACACTGAAGCTTTCTTT
TRBV5-4,TRBJ1-2,NA,TRBD1,CASSSGQGIRGYTF,TGTGCCAGCAGCTCGGGACAGGGGATCCGTGGCTACACCTTC
TRBV7-2,TRBJ2-5,NA,NA,CASSLVATTQETQYF,TGTGCCAGCAGCTTAGTCGCCACCACCCAAGAGACCCAGTACTTC
TRBV30,TRBJ1-3,NA,NA,CAWSGEGRNTIYF,TGTGCCTGGAGTGGGGAGGGGAGAAACACCATATATTTT
TRBV4-3,TRBJ2-1,NA,NA,CASSQDLGNEQFF,TGCGCCAGCAGCCAGGATCTTGGCAATGAGCAGTTCTTC
TRBV18,TRBJ2-5,NA,NA,CASSRRGGFETQYF,TGTGCCAGCTCCCGCCGAGGGGGATTTGAGACCCAGTACTTC
TRBV29-1,TRBJ2-3,NA,NA,CSVVPGTDTQYF,TGCAGCGTTGTTCCCGGCACAGATACGCAGTATTTT
TRBV4-3,TRBJ2-1,NA,NA,CASSQEEPDNEQFF,TGCGCCAGCAGCCAAGAGGAGCCGGACAATGAGCAGTTCTTC
TRBV4-3,TRBJ2-3,NA,TRBD2,CASSQEEGLASTDTQYF,TGCGCCAGCAGCCAAGAAGAGGGACTAGCCAGCACAGATACGCAGTATTTT
TRBV19,TRBJ2-7,NA,NA,CASSIRERYDEQYF,TGTGCCAGTAGTATTCGGGAACGGTACGACGAGCAGTACTTC
TRBV28,TRBJ1-2,once,NA,CASRHGGSHGYTF,TGTGCCAGCAGACATGGGGGTTCGCATGGCTACACCTTC
TRBV5-6,TRBJ2-7,NA,NA,CASSLGGEQYF,TGTGCCAGCAGCTTGGGGGGCGAGCAGTACTTC
TRBV7-9,TRBJ2-7,NA,NA,CASSFGVDSYEQYF,TGTGCCAGCAGCTTCGGGGTCGACTCCTACGAGCAGTACTTC
TRBV18,TRBJ2-7,NA,TRBD1,CASSSRQGGFEQYF,TGTGCCAGCTCATCTCGACAGGGCGGTTTCGAGCAGTACTTC
TRBV13,TRBJ2-1,NA,NA,CASSHLEGRSYNEQFF,TGTGCCAGCAGCCACCTGGAGGGACGGAGTTACAATGAGCAGTTCTTC
TRBV13,TRBJ2-1,once,NA,CASGSYNEQFF,TGTGCCAGCGGCTCCTACAATGAGCAGTTCTTC
TRBV7-9,TRBJ1-4,NA,TRBD1,CASVHTGAGEKLFF,TGTGCCAGCGTACATACAGGGGCGGGTGAAAAACTGTTTTTT
TRBV19,TRBJ2-3,NA,TRBD2,CASSRSGGRRIGTDTQYF,TGTGCCAGTAGTAGATCTGGCGGGAGGAGGATTGGCACAGATACGCAGTATTTT
TRBV4-1,TRBJ2-7,NA,NA,CASSQDLLGAPDEQYF,TGCGCCAGCAGCCAAGATCTTTTGGGCGCCCCCGATGAGCAGTACTTC
TRBV5-4,TRBJ2-3,NA,NA,CASSLYGGGDTQYF,TGTGCCAGCAGCTTGTATGGAGGTGGGGATACGCAGTATTTT